Following are 19 T cell receptor beta chains from one sample sequenced in a study of Ad26.COV2.S vaccination and SARS-CoV-2 variants. Treatment given: over 15 received Ad26.COV2.S at low or high dose, single or two shots; about 5 received placebo; per-sample allocation not given. Sampling was done on day 63 after the first vaccine or placebo injection. Generated by immunoSEQ multiplex PCR, the TCRdb table keeps only in-frame clones and is missing some. Counted here are 350,000 to 450,000 clones, about 90% occurring once; the ten biggest clones make up around 1.7%. Specimen: peripheral blood, collected in a trial of Ad26.COV2.S vaccine versus placebo. All receptors come from a person between 18 and 65 years old who received the Ad26.COV2.S COVID-19 vaccine or a placebo.

This chain uses TRBV6-4 with TRBJ1-1, with D unclear. Germline loops: CDR1 MRHNA, CDR2 SNTAGT. V gave up 0 bases and J gave up 4 bases, with 15 bases separating them. This CDR3 is 16 amino acids long. CDR3 sequence (DNA): TGTGCCAGCAGTGACTCTCCGTTGAAAGTAGCCACTGAAGCTTTCTTT. It is translated as CASSDSPLKVATEAFF.

The chain links TRBV19 to TRBJ2-5; 8 bases fit TRBD2. After removal of 10 bases from V and 4 bases from J, the junction contained 8 bases not matched to a gene. Germline V gene sequence: CDR1 LNHDA, CDR2 SQIVND (reference sequence). The CDR3 is 13 residues long. The CDR3 coding sequence is TGTGCCACCAGCGGGGGACTAAGAGAGACCCAGTACTTC. It specifies CATSGGLRETQYF.

In DNA form, the CDR3 reads TGTGCCAGCAGCCAGAGGACCTCCCACAAGGACACTGAAGCTTTCTTT. It encodes CASSQRTSHKDTEAFF. The chain combines TRBV14 with TRBJ1-1; D is unresolved. The CDR3 consists of 16 residues. Germline loops: CDR1 SGHDN, CDR2 FVKESK. V shed 3 bases and J shed 3 bases, with 17 bases lying between them.

CDR3 in amino acids: CASKAQGAGERYNEQFF. CDR3 bases: TGTGCCAGCAAGGCCCAGGGGGCGGGGGAACGTTACAATGAGCAGTTCTTC. The chain carries TRBV2 and TRBJ2-1; a possible D gene is TRBD1 (8 bases). This CDR3 has 17 residues. From germline, CDR1 is SNHLY and CDR2 FYNNEI. V lost 7 bases and J 4 bases, leaving 23 bases between the germline ends.

The V gene is TRBV5-5, the J gene TRBJ1-2; D ambiguous. The CDR3 is made up of 13 amino acids. The germline gives CDR1 SGHKS, CDR2 YYEKEE (reference sequence). Trimming left V 4 bases short and J 2 bases short, with 9 bases between. The CDR3 region has the DNA TGTGCCAGCAGCCCTTCCACAAACTATGGCTACACCTTC. Translation gives CASSPSTNYGYTF.

The rearrangement uses TRBV7-2 and TRBJ2-7; tentative D call: TRBD2 (7 bases). The CDR3 is made up of 17 amino acids. V shed 3 bases and J shed 0 bases, with 18 bases lying between them. From germline, CDR1 is SGHTA and CDR2 FQGNSA. The CDR3 DNA reads as TGTGCCAGCAGCTTTAGGGGGGCCACTAGCGCCTCCTACGAGCAGTACTTC. It encodes CASSFRGATSASYEQYF.

The chain has TRBV9 and TRBJ2-3; 8 nucleotides line up with TRBD1. Germline V gene data show CDR1 as SGDLS and CDR2 as YYNGEE. V lost 0 bases and J lost 2; bases outside the gene matches: 5. This CDR3 has 16 amino acids. DNA of the CDR3: TGTGCCAGCAGCGTAGGGGACAGGCCGAACACAGATACGCAGTATTTT. Translated, it gives CASSVGDRPNTDTQYF. The full variable domain, completed using reference TRBV9 and TRBJ2-3, is DSGVTQTPKHLITATGQRVTLRCSPRSGDLSVYWYQQSLDQGLQFLIQYYNGEERAKGNILERFSAQQFPDLHSELNLSSLELGDSALYFCASSVGDRPNTDTQYFGPGTRLTVL.

This rearrangement joins TRBV6-5 to TRBJ2-1; 10 bases map to TRBD2. CDR3 length: 14 residues. Germline values: CDR1 MNHEY, CDR2 SVGAGI. With 5 bases clipped from V and 3 bases from J, the junction kept 1 base outside the gene matches. The CDR3 DNA sequence: TGTGCCAGCAGTCCTAGCGGGGGCTACAATGAGCAGTTCTTC. Its protein is CASSPSGGYNEQFF.

This chain links TRBV7-8 with TRBJ2-1; the D call may be TRBD1 or TRBD2 (5 bases each). Germline assignment: CDR1 SGHVS and CDR2 FQNEAQ. The CDR3 extends over 14 amino acids. Trimming removed 7 bases at V and 8 bases at J, with 18 bases between. CDR3 in amino acids: CASIRDHRSDEQFF. CDR3 DNA: TGTGCCAGCATCCGGGACCACCGTTCGGATGAGCAGTTCTTC.

The V call is TRBV5-8, the J call TRBJ2-7; tentatively, D is TRBD1 (7 bases). The V end lost 0 bases, the J end lost 0 bases, and 25 bases lay between the germline ends. This CDR3 has 20 residues. Germline CDR1 and CDR2: SGHTS and YDEGEE. The CDR3 bases are TGTGCCAGCAGCTTGGTGGACGGGAACTGGGGGGACAGTCCCTCCTACGAGCAGTACTTC. It encodes CASSLVDGNWGDSPSYEQYF.

About this clone: In the same sample, other DNA sequences code for this CDR3. V and J are TRBV9 and TRBJ2-2; D is unresolved. CDR3 length equals 14 residues. Looked up from germline, CDR1 is SGDLS and CDR2 is YYNGEE. Trimming pared 1 base from V and 1 base from J, leaving 5 bases between. This chain's CDR3 is CASSVTGNTGELFF. The CDR3 nucleotides are TGTGCCAGCAGCGTAACGGGGAACACCGGGGAGCTGTTTTTT.

The V call is TRBV21-1, the J call TRBJ2-1; whether TRBD2, the table's D call, matches the DNA was not checked. TRBV21-1 is reported as a pseudogene. The CDR3 has 23 residues. CDR3 nucleotides: TGTGCCAGCAGCAAATCGCCTCCCGCTAGACCCTCGAGGGGGGGTAGCTCCTACAATGAGCAGTTCTTC. This gives the protein CASSKSPPARPSRGGSSYNEQFF.

The chain carries TRBV3-1 (or the pseudogene TRBV3-2) and TRBJ1-6, with unresolved D. This CDR3 is built from 14 residues. V gave up 4 bases and J gave up 8 bases, with 12 bases separating them. Germline CDR1 is LGHDT and CDR2 is YNNKEL (reference sequence). The CDR3 loop reads CASSRRAGDSPLHF. The CDR3 bases are TGTGCCAGCAGCCGGAGAGCTGGGGATTCACCCCTCCACTTT.

The V and J genes are TRBV11-3 and TRBJ2-1; D is uncertain. From germline, CDR1 is SGHNT and CDR2 YENEEA. V shed 1 base and J shed 4 bases, with 11 bases lying between them. The CDR3 extends over 15 amino acids. CDR3 bases: TGTGCCAGCAGCTTAGGCCTCGCCAGGTACAATGAGCAGTTCTTC. Translating gives CASSLGLARYNEQFF.

The CDR3 nucleotides are TGTGCCTGGAGTGCCCCCGGGGAGCTGTTTTTT. Translation: CAWSAPGELFF. This chain joins TRBV30 and TRBJ2-2; D gene unclear. Germline V gene data show CDR1 as GTSNPN and CDR2 as SVGIG (reference sequence). The CDR3 length is 11 residues. Deletions cut 1 base from V and 6 bases from J, with 3 bases between. Full variable domain (missing parts from reference TRBV30 and TRBJ2-2): SQTIHQWPATLVQPVGSPLSLECTVEGTSNPNLYWYRQAAGRGLQLLFYSVGIGQISSEVPQNLSASRPQDRQFILSSKKLLLSDSGFYLCAWSAPGELFFGEGSRLTVL.

The J gene is TRBJ2-5, the V gene TRBV28; 8 bases line up with TRBD2. Germline V gene data show CDR1 as MDHEN and CDR2 as SYDVKM. CDR3 length: 20 amino acids. V lost 3 bases, J lost 4 bases, and 22 bases stayed unmatched. For the CDR3, the DNA is TGTGCCAGCAGTTTGGTTGCGGGGGGCAGGGCCCTTGATTCGGGAGAGACCCAGTACTTC. It is translated as CASSLVAGGRALDSGETQYF.

CDR3 in DNA: TGTGCCAGCAGCCTCGCTGCCCATGATGATTCACCCCTCCACTTT. Its translation is CASSLAAHDDSPLHF. V and J are TRBV6-5 and TRBJ1-6; D call uncertain. The germline V and J ends were trimmed by 6 bases and 8 bases, with 17 bases remaining between them. Germline V gene lookup returns CDR1 MNHEY and CDR2 SVGAGI. The CDR3 extends over 15 amino acids.

This chain links TRBV5-6 with TRBJ1-1; 8 bases map to TRBD1. The CDR3 contains 17 residues. CDR1 is SGHDT, CDR2 YYEEEE, per germline. After removal of 0 bases from V and 8 bases from J, the junction contained 15 bases not matched to a gene. The CDR3 DNA sequence: TGTGCCAGCAGCTTGGTCTTATGGGGACAGGTGAATACAGAAGCTTTCTTT. Translation gives CASSLVLWGQVNTEAFF.

V and J are TRBV28 and TRBJ2-1; D is unclear. Germline-derived CDR1 and CDR2 are MDHEN and SYDVKM. This CDR3 has 11 residues. Trimming took 5 bases from V and 9 from J, leaving 8 bases between them. The CDR3 loop reads CASSLTREQFF. In DNA, the CDR3 is TGTGCCAGCAGTCTAACCCGTGAGCAGTTCTTC.